One sample yielded the 9 T cell receptor beta chains listed below, sequenced in a study of T cell changes during pregnancy in multiple sclerosis (dated by TCRdb to between 2017 and 2020). The library was built by means of the immunoSEQ multiplex PCR assay. Not all clones reach the TCRdb copy of this immuneACCESS table, which keeps in-frame sequences only. Checked studies attribute under half of the gap to unresolved V genes and leave the rest unexplained. Within this sample are 64,000 or so clones, with about nine tenths of them counted one time only. Jointly, the top ten make up 2.3% of the sample. Source: peripheral blood, taken in the first trimester of pregnancy. Every receptor here comes from a female donor with multiple sclerosis, enrolled in a pregnancy study.

A single count supports this clone. CDR3 DNA sequence: TGTGCCAGCAGCGACCGCGGGGCGGGTGCCTACAATGAGCAGTTCTTC. Protein product: CASSDRGAGAYNEQFF. The chain joins TRBV13 to TRBJ2-1, with D tentatively TRBD2 (6 bases). Germline loops: CDR1 PRHDT, CDR2 FYEKMQ (reference sequence). This CDR3 comprises 16 residues. The V gene lost 5 bases and the J gene lost 2 bases, with 16 bases spanning the gap.

The chain uses TRBV27 and TRBJ2-5, with 12 bases matching TRBD2. The CDR3 is 16 amino acids. Germline CDR1 MNHEY, CDR2 SMNVEV (reference sequence). V shed 5 bases and J 6 bases; nucleotides not matched to a gene: 10. The CDR3 region is CASSQLTSGSIKTQYF. CDR3 bases: TGTGCCAGCAGTCAACTGACTAGCGGGAGTATCAAGACCCAGTACTTC.

J is TRBJ1-5 and V is TRBV28; possible D gene TRBD1, 6 bases. Germline assignment: CDR1 MDHEN and CDR2 SYDVKM. Between the trimmed V and J ends, which lost 2 bases and 1 base, there was a span of 12 bases. The CDR3 sequence is 16 residues long. The CDR3 reads CASSLGGAGSNQPQHF. The CDR3 DNA reads TGTGCCAGCAGTTTAGGGGGGGCGGGCAGCAATCAGCCCCAGCATTTT.

This clone occurred a few times. The gene calls are TRBV7-9 and TRBJ1-2, with 7 bases aligning to TRBD1. V shed 6 bases and J 4 bases; nucleotides not matched to a gene: 5. Germline-derived CDR1 and CDR2 are SEHNR and FQNEAQ (reference sequence). The CDR3 extends over 13 amino acids. In DNA form, the CDR3 reads TGTGCCAGCAGGGCGGACAGGCTCTATGGCTACACCTTC. Residues: CASRADRLYGYTF.

The chain is built from TRBV28 and TRBJ2-7; 9 bases fit TRBD1. The germline V gene encodes CDR1 MDHEN and CDR2 SYDVKM. The CDR3 has 12 amino acids. Trimming cost V 5 bases and J 12 bases; bases outside gene matches: 8. This CDR3 reads CASSTGTGFWYF. For the CDR3, the DNA is TGTGCCAGCAGTACCGGGACAGGGTTTTGGTACTTC. The whole variable domain, remainder taken from reference TRBV28 and TRBJ2-7, is DVKVTQSSRYLVKRTGEKVFLECVQDMDHENMFWYRQDPGLGLRLIYFSYDVKMKEKGDIPEGYSVSREKKERFSLILESASTNQTSMYLCASSTGTGFWYFGPGTRLTVT.

The V gene is TRBV4-2, the J gene TRBJ2-7; tentatively, D is TRBD2 (7 bases). The CDR3 sequence is 16 residues long. CDR1 LGHNA and CDR2 YNFKEQ come from the germline V gene. The V end lost 0 bases, the J end lost 1 base, and 13 bases lay between the germline ends. CDR3 residues: CASSQEGGGGSYEQYF. The CDR3 DNA reads TGTGCCAGCAGCCAAGAGGGGGGAGGGGGGTCCTACGAGCAGTACTTC.

This clone appeared a single time. This chain links TRBV7-2 with TRBJ2-7, with TRBD2 matching 14 bases. The CDR3 totals 18 residues. Germline V CDR1 and CDR2: SGHTA, FQGNSA. Trimming at V came to 5 bases and at J to 4 bases, leaving 13 bases not matched to a gene. As DNA, the CDR3 is TGTGCCAGCAGCCAGGGACTAGCGGGAGTTCAGTCGTCGTACGAGCAGTACTTC. Its protein product is CASSQGLAGVQSSYEQYF.

The chain is built from TRBV18 and TRBJ2-5, with 9 bases that match TRBD2. Germline V gives CDR1 KGHSH, CDR2 LQKENI. V lost 3 bases, J lost 2 bases, and 7 bases stayed unmatched. The CDR3 loop spans 16 amino acids. CDR3 amino acids: CASSPLAGVPQETQYF. As DNA, the CDR3 is TGTGCCAGCTCACCGTTAGCGGGAGTACCTCAAGAGACCCAGTACTTC.

V gene TRBV7-2 combines with J gene TRBJ1-5; D gene uncertain. The CDR3 runs 15 residues. V lost 4 bases, J lost 0 bases, and 10 bases lay in between. Germline values: CDR1 SGHTA, CDR2 FQGNSA. CDR3 amino acids: CASSSGLFSNQPQHF. Here the CDR3 DNA reads TGTGCCAGCAGCTCGGGGTTGTTTAGCAATCAGCCCCAGCATTTT.